The sequence of this TCR beta chain was determined in a study of blood T cell repertoires in COVID-19. Study at large: There were acute and convalescent COVID-19 samples, and they came from the United States, Italy and Spain. Nucleic acid was either cDNA or gDNA, and it came from T cells, B-cell-depleted T cells, or PBMCs.

CDR3 size: 15 residues. Germline values: CDR1 SGHVS, CDR2 FQNEAQ. Trimming took off 5 bases at V and 2 bases at J, with 15 bases between the two ends. Authors' processing steps: Scientists estimated how many nucleated cells there were by amplifying reference gene primers. The protocol was immunoSEQ multiplex PCR, while the TCRdb copy is restricted to in-frame clones and leaves out a portion. The V and J calls and clone size come from that table; D and trimming were worked out from the DNA. The sample carries approximately 210,000 clones, about four fifths recorded once. The TCR sequence derives from a woman in her forties or fifties with active or convalescent COVID-19. The sequenced sample consisted of peripheral blood. The rearrangement uses TRBV7-8 and TRBJ2-5; D perhaps matches TRBD2 (5 bases). The CDR3 DNA follows: TGTGCCAGCAGCCCTCGCTCGCGGGTACAAGAGACCCAGTACTTC. It specifies CASSPRSRVQETQYF.